Shown below are 16 T cell receptor beta chains from a single sample sequenced in a study of blood T cell repertoires in COVID-19. The protocol was immunoSEQ multiplex PCR, while the TCRdb copy is restricted to in-frame clones and leaves out a portion. The sample consists of under 60,000 clones, around 90% of them appearing once. The sequenced material came from peripheral blood. These TCRs come from a human donor with acute or convalescent COVID-19. The donor label of this sample is uncertain.

The genes are TRBV2 and TRBJ2-7; D perhaps matches TRBD2 (6 bases). Germline V gives CDR1 SNHLY, CDR2 FYNNEI. The V end lost 6 bases, the J end lost 6 bases, and 12 bases lay between the germline ends. The CDR3 loop spans 12 amino acids. In DNA form, the CDR3 reads TGTGCCAGCAGGGCGGAGGGCTCCGAGCAGTACTTC. Translating gives CASRAEGSEQYF.

V and J are TRBV5-1 and TRBJ2-5; 8 bases are shared with TRBD2. The germline V gene has CDR1 SGHRS and CDR2 YFSETQ. V lost 3 bases, J lost 5 bases, and 9 bases stayed unmatched. The CDR3 runs 15 residues. The CDR3: CASSSLAGRRETQYF. The CDR3 DNA is TGCGCCAGCAGCTCGTTAGCGGGGCGGCGGGAGACCCAGTACTTC.

CDR3 nucleotide sequence: TGTGCCAGTAGTTTCCGGGGGGACGGCGAGCAGTACTTC. Its translation is CASSFRGDGEQYF. The V call is TRBV19, the J call TRBJ2-7; 7 bases match TRBD2. Germline loops: CDR1 LNHDA, CDR2 SQIVND (reference sequence). V was clipped by 5 bases and J by 6 bases; unmatched bases: 7. This CDR3 is 13 amino acids long.

The CDR3 loop is CATSGTSGRYEQYF. CDR3 nucleotide sequence: TGTGCCACCTCTGGGACTAGCGGGAGGTACGAGCAGTACTTC. The J gene is TRBJ2-7, the V gene TRBV24-1; 15 bases are a match to TRBD2. CDR3 length: 14 amino acids. Germline V CDR1 and CDR2: KGHDR, SFDVKD. The V and J ends lost 9 bases and 4 bases, in that order; junction bases with no gene match: 3.

V and J are TRBV10-3 and TRBJ2-1; D unclear. This CDR3 has 12 amino acids. CDR1 is ENHRY, CDR2 SYGVKD, per germline. Trimming shortened V by 2 bases and J by 12 bases, and 11 bases separated the two germline ends. The CDR3 region has the DNA TGTGCCATCAGTGAGAGTAACCCTAGGCAGTTCTTC. Translating it yields CAISESNPRQFF.

This chain uses TRBV6-6 with TRBJ2-7, with D hard to call. The CDR3 contains 13 residues. In germline, CDR1 is MNHNY, CDR2 SVGAGI (reference sequence). V was trimmed by 0 bases and J by 3 bases, leaving 6 bases between them. CDR3 DNA sequence: TGTGCCAGCAGTTACTCGAGGTTCTACGAGCAGTACGTC. It encodes CASSYSRFYEQYV.

The chain carries TRBV7-9 and TRBJ1-5, with 9 bases that match TRBD1. Germline V lookup: CDR1 SEHNR, CDR2 FQNEAQ (reference sequence). J gave up 2 bases and V 4 bases, and 3 bases lay outside the gene matches. The CDR3 covers 15 residues. DNA of the CDR3: TGTGCCAGCAGCTGGGGACAGGGAGGCAATCAGCCCCAGCATTTT. Translating it yields CASSWGQGGNQPQHF.

The gene calls are TRBV6-5 and TRBJ2-3; the D is unclear. V lost 4 bases, J lost 0 bases, and 5 bases lay in between. Germline assignment: CDR1 MNHEY and CDR2 SVGAGI. The CDR3 loop spans 13 amino acids. DNA for the CDR3: TGTGCCAGCAGTTTGACTAGCACAGATACGCAGTATTTT. Its protein is CASSLTSTDTQYF.

This chain uses TRBV5-1 with TRBJ2-3; D is perhaps TRBD2 (5 bases). V lost 0 bases and J lost 2, with 7 bases in between. The CDR3 contains 14 residues. In germline, CDR1 is SGHRS, CDR2 YFSETQ. The CDR3 sequence is CASSLEGDTDTQYF. The CDR3 nucleotides are TGCGCCAGCAGCTTGGAGGGAGACACAGATACGCAGTATTTT.

The genes are TRBV15 and TRBJ2-7; D not resolved. Looked up from germline, CDR1 is LNHNV and CDR2 is YYDKDF (reference sequence). The V end was cut by 0 bases, the J end by 2 bases, with 11 bases between. The CDR3 totals 15 residues. Here the CDR3 reads CATSRELTVTYEQYF. The DNA of the CDR3 is TGTGCCACCAGCAGAGAACTCACAGTAACCTACGAGCAGTACTTC.

The chain recombines TRBV18 with TRBJ2-7; maybe TRBD1 (6 bases). This CDR3 has 13 residues. V was pared by 5 bases and J by 5 bases, with 13 bases between. Germline assignment: CDR1 KGHSH and CDR2 LQKENI. The CDR3: CASSFDRTDEQYV. DNA for the CDR3: TGTGCCAGCTCATTCGACAGGACGGACGAGCAGTACGTC.

This chain links TRBV5-4 with TRBJ1-6; D remains ambiguous. Trimming shortened V by 3 bases and J by 5 bases, and 12 bases separated the two germline ends. This CDR3 comprises 15 residues. Germline V gives CDR1 SGHNT, CDR2 YYREEE (reference sequence). The CDR3 DNA sequence: TGTGCCAGCAGCTCCACACCAAACAATAATTCACCCCTCCACTTT. Translating it yields CASSSTPNNNSPLHF.

The chain links TRBV5-5 to TRBJ2-6; D is unclear. V lost 0 bases and J lost 0, with 4 bases in between. Per germline, CDR1 SGHKS and CDR2 YYEKEE (reference sequence). The length of the CDR3 is 15 residues. The CDR3 DNA sequence: TGTGCCAGCAGCTTGGACGGCTCTGGGGCCAACGTCCTGACTTTC. Translated, it gives CASSLDGSGANVLTF.

The chain employs TRBV29-1 and TRBJ2-4, with D perhaps TRBD2 (6 bases). CDR1 is SQVTM and CDR2 is ANQGSEA in the germline V gene. The CDR3 is 12 amino acids. The V end was cut by 4 bases, the J end by 6 bases, with 10 bases between. For the CDR3, the DNA is TGCAGCGTTGGTGGGGGAGGAAACATTCAGTACTTC. Translating it yields CSVGGGGNIQYF.

The gene calls are TRBV2 and TRBJ2-4, with TRBD2 matching over 9 bases. There are 14 residues in the CDR3. V lost 7 bases, J lost 0 bases, and 1 base stayed unmatched. Germline V gene data show CDR1 as SNHLY and CDR2 as FYNNEI. CDR3 DNA: TGTGCCAGCATTAGCGGGGGAGCCAAAAACATTCAGTACTTC. Its protein product is CASISGGAKNIQYF.

This chain's CDR3 is CASSDRDRGLAQYV. As DNA, the CDR3 is TGTGCCAGCTCCGACCGGGACAGGGGTTTAGCGCAGTACGTC. This chain joins TRBV18 and TRBJ2-7; TRBD1 matches at 10 bases. Germline V gives CDR1 KGHSH, CDR2 LQKENI. This CDR3 is 14 amino acids long. The V gene end was trimmed by 6 bases and the J gene end by 9 bases; junction bases not matched to a gene: 11.